This TCR beta chain was obtained from a study of OX40 agonist ivuxolimab in advanced cancers. Study-wide results and caveats: Circulating CD4+ and CD8+ T cells showed clonal expansion by week 6 at 0.1 to 3.0 mg/kg. Among expanded peripheral T cells, antigen specificity went undetermined. Normalized expansion of T-cell clones was also low for some nonresponders.

Clones were read by immunoSEQ multiplex PCR, and TCRdb kept only the in-frame ones, dropping some. The profile shows some 38,000 clones, around 89% of them singletons. Germline lookup yields CDR1 LNHDA and CDR2 SQIVND (reference sequence). The CDR3 covers 16 residues. J gave up 7 bases and V 5 bases, and 12 bases lay outside the gene matches. Patients with a history of autoimmune disease or on systemic immunosuppression were excluded. This clone was detected only once. Its antigen is still unknown. The same CDR3 also results from other DNA sequences found in this sample. J is TRBJ1-4 and V is TRBV19; 8 bases fit TRBD1. Sequenced material: CD4+ or CD8+ T cells sorted from blood, taken in a trial of the OX40 agonist ivuxolimab. The receptor comes from an adult with an advanced solid tumor such as melanoma, head and neck, liver or kidney cancer. The CDR3 nucleotides read TGTGCCAGTAGTCCCCTACAGGGGGTGGCGGTTGAAAAACTGTTTTTT. Protein: CASSPLQGVAVEKLFF. Using reference TRBV19 and TRBJ1-4 for the parts outside the CDR3, the full variable domain is DGGITQSPKYLFRKEGQNVTLSCEQNLNHDAMYWYRQDPGQGLRLIYYSQIVNDFQKGDIAEGYSVSREKKESFPLTVTSAQKNPTAFYLCASSPLQGVAVEKLFFGSGTQLSVL.